The clone carrying this TCR beta chain was picked up many times. TCRdb processed the multiplex PCR reads anew with MiXCR; each CDR3 protein has one entry. The data show around 100,000 distinct CDR3 sequences, approximately 21% seen once. The data originate from a study of breast tumors, draining lymph nodes, adjacent tissues. Trimming shortened V by 5 bases and J by 5 bases, and 12 bases separated the two germline ends. Germline V CDR1 and CDR2: DFQATT, SNEGSKA (reference sequence). The CDR3 is made up of 12 amino acids. Axillary draining lymph nodes of breast cancer patients supplied the node samples.

The source of this sequence is a female donor with breast cancer. Some clones in this sample may be carry-over from other donors' samples. The chain joins TRBV20-1 to TRBJ2-5, with D maybe TRBD1 (6 bases). The sample was axillary lymph node tissue. In DNA form, the CDR3 reads TGCAGTGCTCGCCCCGGACAGGAGACCCAGTACTTC. This sequence encodes CSARPGQETQYF.